This T cell receptor beta chain was found in a study of CD8 T cells in Susac syndrome. RNA amounts of roughly 0.5 to 1 ug underwent reverse transcription with random hexamers. It was immunoSEQ multiplex PCR that amplified TCR beta CDR3 across 54 Vbeta and 13 Jbeta. MiXCR was run by TCRdb on the immunoSEQ multiplex PCR reads, yielding one entry per CDR3 protein. This table has 71,000 or so distinct CDR3 sequences, just over 95% appearing once. The CDR3 spans 14 residues. The V and J ends lost 4 bases and 3 bases respectively, with 13 bases between them. Germline assignment: CDR1 SGHAT and CDR2 FQNNGV. The CD8+ and CD4+ T cells were negatively isolated, with the TEMRA cells enriched by FACS.

The chain joins TRBV11-2 to TRBJ2-7; D uncertain. The sequenced sample was CD4+ T cells from PBMCs. The TCR was taken from a human donor with multiple sclerosis. This CDR3 is CASSSPLGIYEQYF. CDR3 DNA: TGTGCCAGCAGCTCCCCGCTGGGTATCTACGAGCAGTACTTC.